The 27 T cell receptor beta chains reported below all come from one sample, sequenced in a study of OX40 agonist ivuxolimab in advanced cancers. The table came from immunoSEQ multiplex PCR; TCRdb's copy has only in-frame clones and leaves some out. The sample lists about 36,000 clones; roughly three quarters were seen once. The material sequenced was CD4+ or CD8+ T cells sorted from blood, taken in a trial of the OX40 agonist ivuxolimab. Source of these receptors: an adult with an advanced solid tumor such as melanoma, head and neck, liver or kidney cancer.

In regard to this clone: Relative to the germline gene, one junction end is altered; a read error may explain this. This chain links TRBV7-7 with TRBJ2-1, with 11 bases aligning to TRBD2. The germline gives CDR1 SSHAT, CDR2 FNYEAQ (reference sequence). The CDR3 runs 19 residues. CDR3 nucleotides: TGTGCTAGCAGCTTAGCGGCTAGCGGGGGGCTAAGCTCCTACAATGAGCAGTTCTTC. Its protein is CASSLAASGGLSSYNEQFF.

This chain joins TRBV6-5 and TRBJ2-7; 7 bases agree with TRBD1. Germline V gene lookup returns CDR1 MNHEY and CDR2 SVGAGI. V shed 7 bases, J shed 0 bases, and the junction held 6 bases outside the gene matches. The CDR3 is 14 amino acids. The CDR3: CASNLDRASYEQYF. The CDR3 nucleotides read TGTGCCAGCAACTTAGACAGGGCCTCCTACGAGCAGTACTTC.

This CDR3 is CASSFIYGYTF. The CDR3 bases are TGTGCCAGCAGTTTTATCTATGGCTACACCTTC. The J gene is TRBJ1-2, the V gene TRBV26. TRBV26 is recorded as a pseudogene. CDR3 size: 11 residues.

The chain combines TRBV28 with TRBJ1-3; D remains unclear. The CDR3 loop spans 13 amino acids. The germline gives CDR1 MDHEN, CDR2 SYDVKM. V was shortened by 7 bases and J by 9 bases, with 16 bases between the two germline ends. The CDR3 loop reads CASTEKSRGTIYF. Here the CDR3 DNA reads TGTGCCAGCACCGAAAAATCCCGAGGCACCATATATTTT.

This rearrangement joins TRBV28 to TRBJ2-7, with D unclear. The CDR3 contains 16 residues. Deletions cut 2 bases from V and 4 bases from J, with 18 bases between. Germline assignment: CDR1 MDHEN and CDR2 SYDVKM. The CDR3 reads CASSLGSIDLGYEQYF. The CDR3 bases are TGTGCCAGCAGTTTAGGCAGTATTGATCTCGGATACGAGCAGTACTTC.

This clone showed up just a few times. The chain uses TRBV5-4 and TRBJ1-2; D ambiguous. Germline lookup yields CDR1 SGHNT and CDR2 YYREEE (reference sequence). The V end was cut by 5 bases, the J end by 2 bases, with 10 bases between. This CDR3 is 13 amino acids long. The DNA for the CDR3 is TGTGCCAGCAGGAGGAACAGCAACTATGGCTACACCTTC. It translates to CASRRNSNYGYTF. Looking up the rest from reference TRBV5-4 and TRBJ1-2 gives the full variable domain: ETGVTQSPTHLIKTRGQQVTLRCSSQSGHNTVSWYQQALGQGPQFIFQYYREEENGRGNFPPRFSGLQFPNYSSELNVNALELDDSALYLCASRRNSNYGYTFGSGTRLTVV.

The rearrangement joins TRBV11-2 to TRBJ1-1; no reliable D call. Germline V CDR1 and CDR2: SGHAT, FQNNGV. This CDR3 has 15 residues. Trimming pared 0 bases from V and 2 bases from J, leaving 10 bases between. The CDR3 coding sequence is TGTGCCAGCAGCTTAGATGGTACAACTAACACTGAAGCTTTCTTT. Translated, it gives CASSLDGTTNTEAFF.

The chain joins TRBV2 to TRBJ1-2, with D unclear. The CDR3 has 14 residues. V lost 5 bases and J 1 base, leaving 11 bases between the germline ends. The V gene's germline CDR1 is SNHLY and CDR2 FYNNEI. The DNA for the CDR3 is TGTGCCAGCAGTCGTATAGACGATAACTATGGCTACACCTTC. It specifies CASSRIDDNYGYTF.

A single count supports this clone. The chain links TRBV6-5 to TRBJ1-2; D remains ambiguous. Trimming removed 6 bases at V and 6 bases at J, with 14 bases between. CDR1 is MNHEY, CDR2 SVGAGI, per germline. The CDR3 covers 13 residues. The CDR3 DNA sequence: TGTGCCAGCAGGACGGACGGTGGAGATGGCTACACCTTC. Its translation: CASRTDGGDGYTF.

This clone has a single count. This chain links TRBV9 with TRBJ2-1; D may be TRBD1 or TRBD2 (5 bases each). Between the trimmed V and J ends, which lost 0 bases and 7 bases, there was a span of 17 bases. This CDR3 is built from 16 residues. Germline V gives CDR1 SGDLS, CDR2 YYNGEE. The CDR3 coding sequence is TGTGCCAGCAGCGTAGTACCGGGGCTGGGCCCGAATGAGCAGTTCTTC. It encodes CASSVVPGLGPNEQFF.

V gene TRBV7-8 combines with J gene TRBJ2-5; the match to TRBD1 covers 9 bases. Per germline, CDR1 SGHVS and CDR2 FQNEAQ. There are 16 residues in the CDR3. Unmatched junction bases numbered 8, after V lost 3 bases and J lost 3 bases. The CDR3 nucleotides are TGTGCCAGCAGCTTTTTCACGGGACAGGGTAAAGAGACCCAGTACTTC. Translating gives CASSFFTGQGKETQYF.

The table lists this clone with a few counts. J is TRBJ2-2 and V is TRBV11-2; D is ambiguous. V lost 2 bases and J lost 2, with 3 bases in between. CDR1 and CDR2 from the germline V gene are SGHAT and FQNNGV. The CDR3 contains 13 residues. This CDR3 reads CASSLINTGELFF. CDR3 in DNA: TGTGCCAGCAGCTTAATTAACACCGGGGAGCTGTTTTTT.

The chain couples TRBV5-1 to TRBJ1-2, with 7 bases aligning to TRBD1. After removal of 5 bases from V and 6 bases from J, the junction contained 7 bases not matched to a gene. This CDR3 contains 13 residues. Germline V CDR1 and CDR2: SGHRS, YFSETQ. The CDR3 coding sequence is TGCGCCAGCAGACCCGACAGGGAAAATGGCTACACCTTC. Translating gives CASRPDRENGYTF. The full variable domain, its missing parts supplied by reference TRBV5-1 and TRBJ1-2, is KAGVTQTPRYLIKTRGQQVTLSCSPISGHRSVSWYQQTPGQGLQFLFEYFSETQRNKGNFPGRFSGRQFSNSRSEMNVSTLELGDSALYLCASRPDRENGYTFGSGTRLTVV.

The rearrangement joins TRBV23-1 to TRBJ1-3; 9 bases fit TRBD1. Being an ORF, TRBV23-1 has a function that is uncertain. CDR3 length: 14 amino acids. The ends lost 9 bases at V and 3 bases at J; junction bases unmatched: 6. The CDR3 loop reads CAREGQGGGNTIYF. For the CDR3, the DNA is TGCGCCAGGGAGGGACAGGGAGGTGGAAACACCATATATTTT.

The chain combines TRBV7-6 with TRBJ2-1; D gene unclear. The germline gives CDR1 SGHVS, CDR2 FNYEAQ. The length of the CDR3 is 13 residues. Trimming shortened V by 4 bases and J by 1 base, and 5 bases separated the two germline ends. CDR3 protein: CASSSLSYNEQFF. The CDR3 DNA follows: TGTGCCAGCAGCTCTCTGTCCTACAATGAGCAGTTCTTC.

This chain links TRBV6-6 with TRBJ2-3, with D hard to call. Germline values: CDR1 MNHNY, CDR2 SVGAGI (reference sequence). The CDR3 totals 15 residues. The ends were cut back, 2 bases at V and 4 bases at J, with 13 bases in the middle. CDR3 amino acids: CASSYQPNPADTQYF. The CDR3 DNA sequence: TGTGCCAGCAGTTACCAGCCAAACCCAGCAGATACGCAGTATTTT.

This clone was counted only a few times. The J gene is TRBJ1-1, the V gene TRBV6-5; D not resolved. CDR1 is MNHEY, CDR2 SVGAGI, per germline. CDR3 length: 12 amino acids. Trimming pared 11 bases from V and 4 bases from J, leaving 14 bases between. CDR3 sequence (DNA): TGTGCCGGAGGAGGACGGGGCACTGAAGCTTTCTTT. Amino acids: CAGGGRGTEAFF.

The chain is built from TRBV30 and TRBJ1-4; D perhaps matches TRBD1 (5 bases). Germline lookup yields CDR1 GTSNPN and CDR2 SVGIG (reference sequence). The CDR3 has 12 amino acids. CDR3 DNA: TGTGGCGGGGGGTCACCTAATGAAAAACTGTTTTTT. Protein sequence: CGGGSPNEKLFF.

The count of this clone is one. This sequence joins TRBV6-4 and TRBJ2-3; TRBD1 is a possible D gene (6 bases). CDR1 MRHNA and CDR2 SNTAGT come from the germline V gene. The CDR3 has 13 residues. The V end lost 3 bases, the J end lost 8 bases, and 12 bases lay between the germline ends. The DNA for the CDR3 is TGTGCCAGCAGTGAGTTGGACAGAGGTACGCAGTATTTT. Residues: CASSELDRGTQYF.

The gene calls are TRBV11-1 and TRBJ2-3; 11 bases fit TRBD2. The ends lost 2 bases at V and 13 bases at J; junction bases unmatched: 11. This CDR3 contains 15 residues. The germline V gene encodes CDR1 SGHAT and CDR2 FQDESV (reference sequence). This chain's CDR3 is CASSLTRASGGHKYF. In nucleotides, the CDR3 is TGTGCCAGCAGCTTAACTCGGGCTAGCGGGGGGCACAAGTATTTT.

J is TRBJ2-2 and V is TRBV7-9; D possibly uses TRBD1 or TRBD2 (7 bases each). V was pared by 5 bases and J by 5 bases, with 12 bases between. Germline CDR1 reads SEHNR; CDR2 reads FQNEAQ (reference sequence). The CDR3 spans 14 residues. CDR3 in DNA: TGTGCCAGCAGCCCCAGGGGGGGTACCGGGGAGCTGTTTTTT. This codes for CASSPRGGTGELFF.

The chain joins TRBV28 to TRBJ1-2; no clear D. The CDR3 consists of 15 residues. V shed 5 bases and J shed 3 bases, with 16 bases lying between them. CDR1 MDHEN and CDR2 SYDVKM come from the germline V gene. The CDR3 sequence is CASSRLGRRDYGYTF. DNA of the CDR3: TGTGCCAGCAGTCGACTGGGGAGGAGGGACTATGGCTACACCTTC.

The V gene is TRBV5-6, the J gene TRBJ2-6, with D unclear. The CDR3 spans 15 residues. Germline values: CDR1 SGHDT, CDR2 YYEEEE. Trimming left V 2 bases short and J 0 bases short, with 6 bases between. Here the CDR3 reads CASSFKTSGANVLTF. As DNA, the CDR3 is TGTGCCAGCAGCTTTAAAACCTCTGGGGCCAACGTCCTGACTTTC.

This clone was seen just once. The chain combines TRBV29-1 with TRBJ2-3; 7 bases are a match to TRBD1. The CDR3 extends over 15 amino acids. V lost 3 bases and J lost 3; bases outside the gene matches: 9. Germline CDR1 reads SQVTM; CDR2 reads ANQGSEA. DNA of the CDR3: TGCAGCGTTGATGAGAGGGACAGATTTACAGATACGCAGTATTTT. It yields the protein CSVDERDRFTDTQYF.

Comment on this clone: The limits of the CDR3 on the DNA are not certain, so only TCRdb's listed CDR3 is given. The gene calls are TRBV30 and TRBJ2-2. Germline V gives CDR1 GTSNPN, CDR2 SVGIG (reference sequence). The CDR3 has 12 residues if both end residues are counted. The CDR3 here is CAWTLSGRALFF.

The chain has TRBV5-4 and TRBJ2-7; TRBD2 might be the D (6 bases). V gave up 3 bases and J gave up 7 bases, with 17 bases separating them. The CDR3 runs to 14 residues. CDR1 and CDR2 from the germline V gene are SGHNT and YYREEE (reference sequence). The CDR3 spells CASSSRDSRGEQYF. In DNA, the CDR3 is TGTGCCAGCAGCTCCCGGGACTCTCGGGGGGAGCAGTACTTC. The full variable domain, with the rest looked up from reference TRBV5-4 and TRBJ2-7, is ETGVTQSPTHLIKTRGQQVTLRCSSQSGHNTVSWYQQALGQGPQFIFQYYREEENGRGNFPPRFSGLQFPNYSSELNVNALELDDSALYLCASSSRDSRGEQYFGPGTRLTVT.

The rearrangement joins TRBV27 to TRBJ2-7; no reliable D call. V lost 5 bases and J 1 base, leaving 12 bases between the germline ends. This CDR3 comprises 14 residues. In germline, CDR1 is MNHEY, CDR2 SMNVEV (reference sequence). Here the CDR3 reads CASSETISSYEQYF. The DNA for the CDR3 is TGTGCCAGCAGTGAGACAATCTCTTCCTACGAGCAGTACTTC.